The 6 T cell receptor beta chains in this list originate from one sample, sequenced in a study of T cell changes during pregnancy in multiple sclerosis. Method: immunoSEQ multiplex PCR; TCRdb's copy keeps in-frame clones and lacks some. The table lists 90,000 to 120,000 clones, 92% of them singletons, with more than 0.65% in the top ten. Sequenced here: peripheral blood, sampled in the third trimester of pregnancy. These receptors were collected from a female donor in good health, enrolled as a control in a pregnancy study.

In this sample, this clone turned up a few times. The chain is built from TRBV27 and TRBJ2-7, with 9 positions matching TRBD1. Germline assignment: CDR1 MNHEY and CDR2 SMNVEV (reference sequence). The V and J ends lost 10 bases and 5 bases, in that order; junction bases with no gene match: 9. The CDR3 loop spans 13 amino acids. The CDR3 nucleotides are TGTGCCACCAAACGACAGGGGGTCAACGAGCAGTACTTC. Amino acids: CATKRQGVNEQYF.

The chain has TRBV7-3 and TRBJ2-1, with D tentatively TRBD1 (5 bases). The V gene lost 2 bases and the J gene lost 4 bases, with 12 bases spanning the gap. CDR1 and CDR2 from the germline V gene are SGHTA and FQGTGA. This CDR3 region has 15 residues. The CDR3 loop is CASSLDRVNYNEQFF. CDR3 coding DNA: TGTGCCAGCAGCTTAGACAGAGTAAATTACAATGAGCAGTTCTTC.

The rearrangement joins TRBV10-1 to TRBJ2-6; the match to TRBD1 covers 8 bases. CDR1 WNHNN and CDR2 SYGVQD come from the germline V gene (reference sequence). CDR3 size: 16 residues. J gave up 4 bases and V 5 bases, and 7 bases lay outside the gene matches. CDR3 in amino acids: CASSQQGARGANVLTF. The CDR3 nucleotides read TGCGCCAGCAGTCAGCAGGGGGCGCGGGGGGCCAACGTCCTGACTTTC.

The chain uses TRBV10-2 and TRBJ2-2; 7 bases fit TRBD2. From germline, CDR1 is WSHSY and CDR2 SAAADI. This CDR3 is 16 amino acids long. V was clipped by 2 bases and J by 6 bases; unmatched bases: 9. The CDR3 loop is CASSERLSSGPGELFF. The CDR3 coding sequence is TGCGCCAGCAGTGAGAGGTTGTCTAGCGGTCCCGGGGAGCTGTTTTTT.

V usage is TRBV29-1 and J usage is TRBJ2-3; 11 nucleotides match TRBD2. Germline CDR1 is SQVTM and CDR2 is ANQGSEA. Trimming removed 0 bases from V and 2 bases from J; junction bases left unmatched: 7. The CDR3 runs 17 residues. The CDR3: CSVEDARGLADTDTQYF. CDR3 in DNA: TGCAGCGTTGAAGATGCAAGGGGACTAGCGGACACAGATACGCAGTATTTT.

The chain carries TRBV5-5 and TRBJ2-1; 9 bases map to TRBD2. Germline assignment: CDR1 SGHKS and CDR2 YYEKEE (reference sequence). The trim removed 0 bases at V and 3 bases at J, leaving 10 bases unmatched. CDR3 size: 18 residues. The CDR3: CASSLASGGSGGYNEQFF. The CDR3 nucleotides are TGTGCCAGCAGCTTGGCCTCGGGGGGTAGCGGGGGCTACAATGAGCAGTTCTTC.